The present TCR beta chain was sequenced within a study of blood T cell repertoires in COVID-19. Study-wide context: Acute and convalescent COVID-19 specimens originated in the United States, Italy and Spain. T cells, B-cell-depleted T cells, or PBMCs provided the cDNA or gDNA that served as material.

Original processing methods: Using reference gene primer amplification, nucleated cell counts were estimated. Only in-frame clones appear in the TCRdb table, and some are missing; sequencing was by immunoSEQ multiplex PCR. From that table come the V and J calls and clone size; the DNA was used to work out D and trimming. This repertoire shows around 29,000 clones, 85% to 90% found once; its top ten account for approximately 5%. With 3 bases clipped from V and 1 base from J, the junction kept 5 bases outside the gene matches. The CDR3 is made up of 15 amino acids. Germline loops: CDR1 SQVTM, CDR2 ANQGSEA.

The sequenced sample was peripheral blood. The chain couples TRBV29-1 to TRBJ2-3; 9 nucleotides match TRBD1. This clonotype originated in a human donor in a cohort sampled during active COVID-19. CDR3 in DNA: TGCAGCGTTGATTTCGGGACAGGGCGCACAGATACGCAGTATTTT. Translated: CSVDFGTGRTDTQYF.